The 12 T cell receptor beta chains below all came from one sample that was sequenced in a study of molecular identifiers for immune sequencing clone quantification. TCRdb ran MiXCR on the PCR reads and lists one entry per CDR3 protein. The data show about 330,000 distinct CDR3 sequences, 24% seen once. The sample comprised naive CD8+ T cells from blood, with Jurkat cell RNA spiked in. As to subset: FACS-sorted CD8+CD4-CCR7+CD45RA+ naive T cells. Source of these receptors: a human donor in good health. Some libraries in this study had Jurkat cell RNA spiked in.

Details on this clonotype: This sequence may be a read error, since a much larger clone differs from it by one base. V gene TRBV4-3 combines with J gene TRBJ1-6, with D unclear. CDR3 length: 15 residues. Germline V gene data show CDR1 as LGHNA and CDR2 as YSLEER. The CDR3 loop is CASGQDLGRATPLHF. CDR3 DNA: TGCGCCAGCGGCCAAGATTTGGGAAGGGCCACACCCCTCCACTTT.

This clonotype was picked up many times. This chain uses TRBV19 with TRBJ1-1; no firm D call. The germline V and J ends were trimmed by 5 bases and 4 bases, with 17 bases remaining between them. CDR3 length: 15 amino acids. Germline-derived CDR1 and CDR2 are LNHDA and SQIVND (reference sequence). This CDR3 reads CASSVRSGLSTEAFF. DNA for the CDR3: TGTGCCAGTAGTGTGAGGAGTGGGCTGAGCACTGAAGCTTTCTTT.

This sequence joins TRBV12-3 or TRBV12-4 and TRBJ1-6, with D tentatively TRBD1 (5 bases). Between the trimmed V and J ends, which lost 3 bases and 8 bases, there was a span of 17 bases. The CDR3 covers 16 residues. The CDR3 DNA reads TGTGCCAGCAGTTTCTTCGGGAATTTCAGGGATTCACCCCTCCACTTT. This gives the protein CASSFFGNFRDSPLHF.

In this sample, this clonotype turned up many times. The J gene is TRBJ1-1, the V gene TRBV7-9, with no clear D. CDR1 and CDR2 from the germline V gene are SEHNR and FQNEAQ (reference sequence). V was shortened by 5 bases and J by 6 bases, with 13 bases between the two germline ends. The CDR3 is made up of 13 amino acids. CDR3 region: CASSPPGSSEAFF. As DNA, the CDR3 is TGTGCCAGCAGCCCCCCGGGGTCGTCTGAAGCTTTCTTT.

This clonotype was seen more than once but under ten times. This rearrangement joins TRBV20-1 to TRBJ2-1; 8 bases line up with TRBD2. The CDR3 runs 14 residues. Germline lookup yields CDR1 DFQATT and CDR2 SNEGSKA (reference sequence). After removal of 1 base from V and 3 bases from J, the junction contained 2 bases not matched to a gene. This chain's CDR3 is CSARGTSFYNEQFF. CDR3 nucleotides: TGCAGTGCTAGAGGGACTAGCTTCTACAATGAGCAGTTCTTC.

The rearrangement links TRBV7-9 to TRBJ2-5; D is ambiguous. CDR1 SEHNR and CDR2 FQNEAQ come from the germline V gene (reference sequence). Trimming stripped 4 bases from V and 4 bases from J, with 13 bases between. The CDR3 consists of 14 residues. The CDR3 DNA reads as TGTGCCAGCAGCTCCCCCGACTGGATAGAGACCCAGTACTTC. Amino acids: CASSSPDWIETQYF. The variable domain in full, with the rest retrieved from reference TRBV7-9 and TRBJ2-5, is DTGVSQNPRHKITKRGQNVTFRCDPISEHNRLYWYRQTLGQGPEFLTYFQNEAQLEKSRLLSDRFSAERPKGSFSTLEIQRTEQGDSAMYLCASSSPDWIETQYFGPGTRLLVL.

The V gene is TRBV2, the J gene TRBJ2-3, with a tentative D call TRBD2 (6 bases). Germline V gene lookup returns CDR1 SNHLY and CDR2 FYNNEI. The V end lost 3 bases, the J end lost 9 bases, and 10 bases lay between the germline ends. The CDR3 extends over 12 amino acids. The CDR3 region has the DNA TGTGCCAGCAGTGACGGGAGCCAGACGCAGTATTTT. It translates to CASSDGSQTQYF.

As concerns this clonotype: At one boundary the junction diverges from the germline segment, which might be a read error. The J gene is TRBJ2-3, the V gene TRBV3-1; no clear D gene. The germline CDR1 and CDR2 sequences are LGHDT and YNNKEL (reference sequence). The CDR3 has 14 residues. CDR3 in amino acids: CASSQERSADTQYF. The CDR3 DNA reads as TGTGCCAGCAGTCAAGAAAGGTCGGCAGATACGCAGTATTTT.

A word on this clonotype: A much larger clone lies a single base off, so this may be a read error. The J gene is TRBJ2-5, the V gene TRBV7-9; TRBD1 matches at 7 bases. Germline V gives CDR1 SEHNR, CDR2 FQNEAQ (reference sequence). This CDR3 region has 17 residues. After removal of 8 bases from V and 3 bases from J, the junction contained 18 bases not matched to a gene. This CDR3 reads CASGPPLDRVDKETQYF. DNA for the CDR3: TGTGCCAGCGGCCCGCCTCTCGACAGGGTCGACAAAGAGACCCAGTACTTC.

Notes on this clonotype: At one boundary the junction diverges from the germline segment, which might be a read error. The V call is TRBV20-1, the J call TRBJ2-1; 14 nucleotides match TRBD2. The germline V gene has CDR1 DFQATT and CDR2 SNEGSKA (reference sequence). This CDR3 has 14 amino acids. CDR3 sequence: CSARGTSGSGEQLF. Written as DNA, the CDR3 is TGCAGTGCTCGAGGGACTAGCGGGAGCGGTGAGCAGCTCTTC.

Many counts were recorded for this clonotype. The genes are TRBV28 and TRBJ2-1; D is perhaps TRBD1 (5 bases). Trimming cost V 4 bases and J 3 bases, with 10 bases left between them. This CDR3 is built from 14 residues. The germline V gene encodes CDR1 MDHEN and CDR2 SYDVKM. Here the CDR3 reads CASSSWTLYNEQFF. In DNA form, the CDR3 reads TGTGCCAGCAGTTCGTGGACACTCTACAATGAGCAGTTCTTC.

This clonotype was recorded at least ten times. This chain links TRBV27 with TRBJ2-5, with D maybe TRBD1 (5 bases). The germline V gene has CDR1 MNHEY and CDR2 SMNVEV (reference sequence). The CDR3 loop spans 13 amino acids. The V gene lost 6 bases and the J gene lost 3 bases, with 11 bases spanning the gap. The CDR3 DNA sequence: TGTGCCAGCAGGGGGCTAGGGGAAGAGACCCAGTACTTC. This translates into CASRGLGEETQYF.